A single sample gave rise to the 16 T cell receptor beta chains below, sequenced in a study of control samples from healthy donors and cancer patients (dated by TCRdb to about 2020). Receptors were amplified or captured by the immunoSEQ multiplex PCR assay. The source is immuneACCESS, and TCRdb retained only in-frame sequences with V and J called. Part of the clones is not carried over; for the studies checked, unresolved V genes explain less than half of this, and the remainder is unexplained. In all, the sample holds tens of thousands of clones, and around 91% of those were seen once. The top ten clonotypes cover about 7.1% of the sample. The specimen sequenced was blood. Every receptor here comes from a man aged 50 or older in good health.

The chain joins TRBV9 to TRBJ2-1; 11 nucleotides match TRBD2. Trimming cost V 0 bases and J 10 bases; bases outside gene matches: 0. The length of the CDR3 is 13 residues. The germline V gene has CDR1 SGDLS and CDR2 YYNGEE. Here the CDR3 reads CASSVGLAGEQFF. CDR3 DNA: TGTGCCAGCAGCGTAGGACTAGCGGGGGAGCAGTTCTTC.

The sample holds a few counts of this clone. CDR3: CATSRDNNSPLHF. CDR3 nucleotides: TGTGCCACCAGCAGAGACAATAATTCACCCCTCCACTTT. The rearrangement uses TRBV15 and TRBJ1-6; D remains ambiguous. V was pared by 0 bases and J by 5 bases, with 2 bases between. The CDR3 has 13 residues. The germline gives CDR1 LNHNV, CDR2 YYDKDF (reference sequence).

This clone was recorded once. The chain is built from TRBV12-3 or TRBV12-4 and TRBJ1-2, with D unclear. The CDR3 runs to 13 residues. Trimming took off 2 bases at V and 1 base at J, with 5 bases between the two ends. The CDR3 DNA reads TGTGCCAGCAGTTTACTCCTTAACTATGGCTACACCTTC. This codes for CASSLLLNYGYTF.

The V and J genes are TRBV4-3 and TRBJ2-1; TRBD1 matches at 8 bases. This CDR3 is built from 17 residues. The trim removed 2 bases at V and 2 bases at J, leaving 8 bases unmatched. Germline CDR1 LGHNA, CDR2 YSLEER. CDR3 DNA: TGCGCCAGCAGCCAAAACAGTGGGACAGGCGCCTACAATGAGCAGTTCTTC. Translation: CASSQNSGTGAYNEQFF.

The chain has TRBV5-1 and TRBJ1-3; the D is unclear. Trimming removed 8 bases from V and 0 bases from J, with 6 bases in between. The germline V gene has CDR1 SGHRS and CDR2 YFSETQ. The CDR3 extends over 12 amino acids. For the CDR3, the DNA is TGCGCCAGTACGGCCTCTGGAAACACCATATATTTT. Translated: CASTASGNTIYF.

This chain joins TRBV27 and TRBJ2-7; 7 bases are a match to TRBD1. The CDR3 length is 15 residues. Germline values: CDR1 MNHEY, CDR2 SMNVEV (reference sequence). The trim removed 0 bases at V and 5 bases at J, leaving 7 bases unmatched. The CDR3: CASSLSTGSIHEQYF. CDR3 DNA: TGTGCCAGCAGTTTATCGACAGGGTCCATCCACGAGCAGTACTTC.

In nucleotides, the CDR3 is TGTGCCAGCAGCCATATCCGGGACAACTATGGCTACACCTTC. It yields the protein CASSHIRDNYGYTF. The V call is TRBV7-9, the J call TRBJ1-2; tentative D call: TRBD1 (5 bases). The CDR3 loop spans 14 amino acids. Trimming left V 5 bases short and J 2 bases short, with 12 bases between. Germline V gene data show CDR1 as SEHNR and CDR2 as FQNEAQ (reference sequence).

For this clone: No conserved phenylalanine or tryptophan ends this CDR3, so it is likely a read error. It is unclear where the CDR3 begins or ends on the DNA, so no DNA is shown, and the CDR3 is as TCRdb lists it. CDR3 protein: CASSETQANLAL. The chain couples TRBV10-2 to TRBJ2-7; TRBD2 was called by the table and not checked on the DNA. From its first to its last residue, the CDR3 has 12 amino acids. CDR1 and CDR2 from the germline V gene are WSHSY and SAAADI.

J is TRBJ2-7 and V is TRBV30; TRBD2 aligns across 7 bases. V was pared by 5 bases and J by 4 bases, with 8 bases of the junction left unmatched. CDR1 and CDR2 (germline): GTSNPN, SVGIG (reference sequence). CDR3 length equals 13 residues. The CDR3: CAWGRAEVYEQYF. CDR3 nucleotide sequence: TGTGCCTGGGGGAGGGCCGAAGTGTACGAGCAGTACTTC.

V usage is TRBV6-5 and J usage is TRBJ2-1, with 10 bases matching TRBD1. Germline trimming cut 7 bases from V and 9 bases from J; bases unmatched to any gene: 9. CDR3 length equals 14 residues. Germline loops: CDR1 MNHEY, CDR2 SVGAGI. CDR3 coding DNA: TGTGCCAGCACAGGGACAGGGGTGGCGGGTGAGCAGTTCTTC. It is translated as CASTGTGVAGEQFF.

The chain is built from TRBV9 and TRBJ2-5; D may be TRBD2 (6 bases). The CDR3 contains 16 residues. Trimming stripped 0 bases from V and 4 bases from J, with 16 bases between. Germline CDR1 and CDR2: SGDLS and YYNGEE. This CDR3 is CASSVGSLAYRETQYF. CDR3 sequence (DNA): TGTGCCAGCAGCGTAGGTTCCCTAGCGTACAGAGAGACCCAGTACTTC.

The rearrangement links TRBV12-3 or TRBV12-4 to TRBJ2-1; D gene ambiguous. Trimming pared 6 bases from V and 4 bases from J, leaving 10 bases between. CDR3 length: 13 residues. Here the CDR3 DNA reads TGTGCCAGCAGCCTCGGGCCGTACAATGAGCAGTTCTTC. Translation: CASSLGPYNEQFF.

The V and J genes are TRBV30 and TRBJ1-1, with D unclear. Germline lookup yields CDR1 GTSNPN and CDR2 SVGIG (reference sequence). This CDR3 comprises 15 residues. Trimming pared 2 bases from V and 1 base from J, leaving 14 bases between. CDR3 amino acids: CAWSLGDWRNTEAFF. The CDR3 DNA reads TGTGCCTGGAGTCTTGGCGACTGGCGGAACACTGAAGCTTTCTTT.

The chain is built from TRBV7-9 and TRBJ2-1, with a weak D call TRBD2 (6 bases). Per germline, CDR1 SEHNR and CDR2 FQNEAQ (reference sequence). The CDR3 has 13 residues. V lost 1 base, J lost 7 bases, and 8 bases lay in between. This CDR3 is CASSLGTTNEQFF. CDR3 in DNA: TGTGCCAGCAGCTTAGGGACTACGAATGAGCAGTTCTTC. Looking up the rest from reference TRBV7-9 and TRBJ2-1 gives the full variable domain: DTGVSQNPRHKITKRGQNVTFRCDPISEHNRLYWYRQTLGQGPEFLTYFQNEAQLEKSRLLSDRFSAERPKGSFSTLEIQRTEQGDSAMYLCASSLGTTNEQFFGPGTRLTVL.

V usage is TRBV13 and J usage is TRBJ2-3; 7 bases are shared with TRBD2. This CDR3 comprises 15 residues. Unmatched junction bases numbered 6, after V lost 5 bases and J lost 1 base. Germline loops: CDR1 PRHDT, CDR2 FYEKMQ (reference sequence). The CDR3 sequence is CASSGLSGGTDTQYF. In DNA, the CDR3 is TGTGCCAGCAGCGGTCTCAGCGGGGGCACAGATACGCAGTATTTT.

The chain is built from TRBV7-9 and TRBJ2-7; perhaps TRBD1 as D (5 bases). The CDR3 is 15 residues long. Germline V gives CDR1 SEHNR, CDR2 FQNEAQ (reference sequence). V was trimmed by 4 bases and J by 8 bases, leaving 21 bases between them. This chain's CDR3 is CASSSFQVSDSKQYF. The CDR3 DNA follows: TGTGCCAGCAGCTCGTTCCAGGTATCCGACAGCAAGCAGTACTTC.